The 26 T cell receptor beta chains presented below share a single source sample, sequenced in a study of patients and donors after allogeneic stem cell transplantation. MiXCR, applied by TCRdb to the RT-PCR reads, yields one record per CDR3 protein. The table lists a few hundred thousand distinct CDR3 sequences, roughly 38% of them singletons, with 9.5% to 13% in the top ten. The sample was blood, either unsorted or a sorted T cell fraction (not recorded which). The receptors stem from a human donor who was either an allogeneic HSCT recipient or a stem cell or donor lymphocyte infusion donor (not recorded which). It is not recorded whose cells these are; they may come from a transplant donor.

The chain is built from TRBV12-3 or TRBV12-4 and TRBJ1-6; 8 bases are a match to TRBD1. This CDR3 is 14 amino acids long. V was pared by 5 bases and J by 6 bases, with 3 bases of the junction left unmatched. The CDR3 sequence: CASSPTGVNSPLHF. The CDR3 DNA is TGTGCCAGCAGTCCGACAGGGGTTAATTCACCCCTCCACTTT.

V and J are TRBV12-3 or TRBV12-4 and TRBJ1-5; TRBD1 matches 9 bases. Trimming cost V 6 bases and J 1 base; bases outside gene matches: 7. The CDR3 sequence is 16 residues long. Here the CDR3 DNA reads TGTGCCAGCAGCCCCGGGACAGGGAAGAGCAATCAGCCCCAGCATTTT. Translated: CASSPGTGKSNQPQHF.

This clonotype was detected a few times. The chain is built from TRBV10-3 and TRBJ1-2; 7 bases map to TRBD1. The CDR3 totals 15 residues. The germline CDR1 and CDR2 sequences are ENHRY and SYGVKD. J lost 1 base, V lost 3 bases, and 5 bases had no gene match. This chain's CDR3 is CAISEDRAFNYGYTF. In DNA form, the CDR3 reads TGTGCCATCAGTGAAGACAGGGCATTTAACTATGGCTACACCTTC.

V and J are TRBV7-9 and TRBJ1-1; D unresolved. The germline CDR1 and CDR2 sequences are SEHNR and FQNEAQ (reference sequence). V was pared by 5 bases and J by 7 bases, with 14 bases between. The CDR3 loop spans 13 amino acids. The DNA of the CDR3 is TGTGCCAGCAGCCCGGAGGAGGAGCTTGAAGCTTTCTTT. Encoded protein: CASSPEEELEAFF.

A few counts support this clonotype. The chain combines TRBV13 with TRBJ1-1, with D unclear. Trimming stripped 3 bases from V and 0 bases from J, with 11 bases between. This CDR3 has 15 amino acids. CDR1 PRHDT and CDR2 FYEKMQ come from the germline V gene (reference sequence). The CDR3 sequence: CASSFGSPVNTEAFF. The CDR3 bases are TGTGCCAGCAGCTTCGGCAGTCCGGTGAACACTGAAGCTTTCTTT.

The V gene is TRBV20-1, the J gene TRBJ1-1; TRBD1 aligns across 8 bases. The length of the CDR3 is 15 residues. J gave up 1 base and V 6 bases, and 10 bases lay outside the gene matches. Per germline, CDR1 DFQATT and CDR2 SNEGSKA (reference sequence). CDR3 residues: CSATVPTGENTEAFF. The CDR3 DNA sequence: TGCAGTGCAACGGTCCCGACAGGGGAGAACACTGAAGCTTTCTTT.

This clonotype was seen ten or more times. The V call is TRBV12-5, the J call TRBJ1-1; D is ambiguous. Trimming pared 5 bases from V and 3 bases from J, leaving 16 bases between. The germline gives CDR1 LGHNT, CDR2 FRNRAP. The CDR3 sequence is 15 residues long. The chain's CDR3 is CASGPGPSGDTEAFF. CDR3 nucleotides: TGTGCTAGTGGTCCCGGACCGTCTGGGGACACTGAAGCTTTCTTT. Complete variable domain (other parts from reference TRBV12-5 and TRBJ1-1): DARVTQTPRHKVTEMGQEVTMRCQPILGHNTVFWYRQTMMQGLELLAYFRNRAPLDDSGMPKDRFSAEMPDATLATLKIQPSEPRDSAVYFCASGPGPSGDTEAFFGQGTRLTVV.

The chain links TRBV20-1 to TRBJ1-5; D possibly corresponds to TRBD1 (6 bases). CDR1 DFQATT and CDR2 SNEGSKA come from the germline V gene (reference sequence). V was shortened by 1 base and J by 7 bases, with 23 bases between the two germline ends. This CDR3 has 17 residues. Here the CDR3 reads CSARGYQVGGARQPQHF. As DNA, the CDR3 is TGCAGTGCTAGAGGCTACCAGGTGGGGGGGGCCAGGCAGCCCCAGCATTTT.

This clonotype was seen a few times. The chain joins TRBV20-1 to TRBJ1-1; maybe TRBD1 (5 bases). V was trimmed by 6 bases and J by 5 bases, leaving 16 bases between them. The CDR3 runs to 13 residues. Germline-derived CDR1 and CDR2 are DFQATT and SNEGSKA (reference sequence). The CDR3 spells CSAWGRFETEAFF. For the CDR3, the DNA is TGCAGTGCATGGGGACGTTTCGAGACTGAAGCTTTCTTT.

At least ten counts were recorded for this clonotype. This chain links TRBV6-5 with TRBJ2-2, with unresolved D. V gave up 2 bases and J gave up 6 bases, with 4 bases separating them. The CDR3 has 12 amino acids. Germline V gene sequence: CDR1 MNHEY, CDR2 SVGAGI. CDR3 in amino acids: CASSYRAGELFF. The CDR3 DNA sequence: TGTGCCAGCAGTTACAGGGCCGGGGAGCTGTTTTTT.

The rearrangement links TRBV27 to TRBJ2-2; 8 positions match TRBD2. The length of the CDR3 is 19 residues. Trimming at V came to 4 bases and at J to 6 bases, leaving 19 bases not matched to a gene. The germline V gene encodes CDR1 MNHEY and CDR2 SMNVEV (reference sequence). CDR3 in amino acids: CASSYLQPGPGGPAGELFF. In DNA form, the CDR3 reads TGTGCCAGCAGTTACTTACAACCAGGACCGGGGGGGCCGGCCGGGGAGCTGTTTTTT.

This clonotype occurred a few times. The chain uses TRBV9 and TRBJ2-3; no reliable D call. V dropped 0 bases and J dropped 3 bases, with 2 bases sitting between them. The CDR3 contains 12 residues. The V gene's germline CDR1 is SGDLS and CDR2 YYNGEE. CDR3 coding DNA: TGTGCCAGCAGCGTAGCTACAGATACGCAGTATTTT. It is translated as CASSVATDTQYF.

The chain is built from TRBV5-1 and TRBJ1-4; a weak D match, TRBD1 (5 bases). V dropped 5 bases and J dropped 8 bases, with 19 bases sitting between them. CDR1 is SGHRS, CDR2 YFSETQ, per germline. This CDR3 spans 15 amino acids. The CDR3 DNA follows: TGCGCCAGCAGTAGGGACGGAAAACTTAGGGAAAAACTGTTTTTT. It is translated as CASSRDGKLREKLFF.

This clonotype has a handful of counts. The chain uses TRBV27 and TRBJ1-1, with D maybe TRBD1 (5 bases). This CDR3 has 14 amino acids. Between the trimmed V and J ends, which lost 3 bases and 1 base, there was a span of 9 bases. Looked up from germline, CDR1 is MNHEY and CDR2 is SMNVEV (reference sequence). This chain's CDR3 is CASSFPQGNTEAFF. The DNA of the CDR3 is TGTGCCAGCAGTTTCCCCCAGGGGAACACTGAAGCTTTCTTT.

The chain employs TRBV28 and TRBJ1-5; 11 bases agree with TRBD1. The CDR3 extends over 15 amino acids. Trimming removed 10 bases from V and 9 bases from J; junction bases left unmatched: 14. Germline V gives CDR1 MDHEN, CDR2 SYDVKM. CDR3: CATDQGQGAVRPQHF. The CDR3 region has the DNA TGTGCCACCGACCAAGGACAGGGGGCAGTTCGGCCCCAGCATTTT. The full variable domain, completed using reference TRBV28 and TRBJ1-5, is DVKVTQSSRYLVKRTGEKVFLECVQDMDHENMFWYRQDPGLGLRLIYFSYDVKMKEKGDIPEGYSVSREKKERFSLILESASTNQTSMYLCATDQGQGAVRPQHFGDGTRLSIL.

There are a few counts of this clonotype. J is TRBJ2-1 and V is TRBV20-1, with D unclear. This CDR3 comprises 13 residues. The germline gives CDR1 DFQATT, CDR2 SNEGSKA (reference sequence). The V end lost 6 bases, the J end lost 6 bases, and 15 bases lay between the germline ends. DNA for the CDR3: TGCAGTGCCGCATTAGAAGTCGGCAATGAGCAGTTCTTC. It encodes CSAALEVGNEQFF.

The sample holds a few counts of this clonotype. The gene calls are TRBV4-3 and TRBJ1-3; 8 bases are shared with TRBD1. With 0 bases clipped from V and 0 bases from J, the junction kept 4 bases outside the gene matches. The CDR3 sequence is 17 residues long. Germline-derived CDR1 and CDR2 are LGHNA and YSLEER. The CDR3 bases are TGCGCCAGCAGCCAAGATCCACAGGGGGGCTCTGGAAACACCATATATTTT. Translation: CASSQDPQGGSGNTIYF.

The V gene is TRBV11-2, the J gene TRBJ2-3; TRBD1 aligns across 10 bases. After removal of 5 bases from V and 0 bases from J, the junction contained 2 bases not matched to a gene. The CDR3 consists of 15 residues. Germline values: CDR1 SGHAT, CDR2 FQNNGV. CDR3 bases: TGTGCCAGCAGCCGGGGACAGGGGAGCACAGATACGCAGTATTTT. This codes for CASSRGQGSTDTQYF.

The CDR3 sequence: CSVAISGSGETQYF. CDR3 bases: TGCAGCGTTGCGATTTCGGGTTCCGGGGAGACCCAGTACTTC. The rearrangement uses TRBV29-1 and TRBJ2-5, with D uncertain. V was shortened by 4 bases and J by 5 bases, with 17 bases between the two germline ends. This CDR3 is built from 14 residues. Germline V gene data show CDR1 as SQVTM and CDR2 as ANQGSEA.

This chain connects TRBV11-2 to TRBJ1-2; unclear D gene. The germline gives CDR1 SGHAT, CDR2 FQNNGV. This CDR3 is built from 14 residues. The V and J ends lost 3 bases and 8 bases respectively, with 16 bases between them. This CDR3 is CASSFKPLLQGYTF. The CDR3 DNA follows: TGTGCCAGCAGCTTTAAGCCTCTCTTGCAAGGCTACACCTTC.

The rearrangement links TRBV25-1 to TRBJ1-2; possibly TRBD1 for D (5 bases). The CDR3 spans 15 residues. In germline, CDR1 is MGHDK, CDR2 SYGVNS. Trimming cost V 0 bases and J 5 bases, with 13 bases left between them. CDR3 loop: CASSEYPSGEYGYTF. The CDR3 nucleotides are TGTGCCAGCAGTGAATATCCTTCGGGGGAATATGGCTACACCTTC.

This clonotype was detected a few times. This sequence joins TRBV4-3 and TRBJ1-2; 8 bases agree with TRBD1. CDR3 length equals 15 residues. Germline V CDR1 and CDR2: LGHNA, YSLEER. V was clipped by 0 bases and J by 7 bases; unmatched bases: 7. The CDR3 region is CASSQDDPGTGGYTF. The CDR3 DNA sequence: TGCGCCAGCAGCCAAGACGATCCCGGGACAGGTGGCTACACCTTC.

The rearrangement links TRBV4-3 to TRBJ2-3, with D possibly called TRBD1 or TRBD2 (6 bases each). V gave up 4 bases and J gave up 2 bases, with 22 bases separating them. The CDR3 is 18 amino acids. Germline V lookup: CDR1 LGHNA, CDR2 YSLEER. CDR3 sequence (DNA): TGCGCCAGCAGCCTAGTCTACCTTACGGGGGCCTTCACAGATACGCAGTATTTT. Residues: CASSLVYLTGAFTDTQYF.

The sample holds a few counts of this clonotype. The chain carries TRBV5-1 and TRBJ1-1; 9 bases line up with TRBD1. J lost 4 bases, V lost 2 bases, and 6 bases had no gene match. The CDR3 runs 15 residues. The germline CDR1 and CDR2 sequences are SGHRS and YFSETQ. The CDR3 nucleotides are TGCGCCAGCAGCTTTCGGGGACAGGGCGTCACTGAAGCTTTCTTT. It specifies CASSFRGQGVTEAFF.

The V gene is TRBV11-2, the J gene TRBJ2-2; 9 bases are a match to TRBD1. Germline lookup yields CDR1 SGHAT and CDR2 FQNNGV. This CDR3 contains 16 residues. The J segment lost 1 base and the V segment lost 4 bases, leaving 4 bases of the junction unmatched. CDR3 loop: CASSSPDRGNTGELFF. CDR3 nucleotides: TGTGCCAGCAGCTCCCCGGACAGGGGGAACACCGGGGAGCTGTTTTTT.

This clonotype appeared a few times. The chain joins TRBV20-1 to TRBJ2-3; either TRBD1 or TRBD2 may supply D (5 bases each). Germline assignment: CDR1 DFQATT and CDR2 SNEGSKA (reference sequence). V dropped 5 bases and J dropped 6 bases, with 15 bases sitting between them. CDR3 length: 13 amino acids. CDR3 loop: CSAGPGPADTQYF. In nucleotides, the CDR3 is TGCAGTGCTGGGCCGGGACCCGCGGATACGCAGTATTTT.